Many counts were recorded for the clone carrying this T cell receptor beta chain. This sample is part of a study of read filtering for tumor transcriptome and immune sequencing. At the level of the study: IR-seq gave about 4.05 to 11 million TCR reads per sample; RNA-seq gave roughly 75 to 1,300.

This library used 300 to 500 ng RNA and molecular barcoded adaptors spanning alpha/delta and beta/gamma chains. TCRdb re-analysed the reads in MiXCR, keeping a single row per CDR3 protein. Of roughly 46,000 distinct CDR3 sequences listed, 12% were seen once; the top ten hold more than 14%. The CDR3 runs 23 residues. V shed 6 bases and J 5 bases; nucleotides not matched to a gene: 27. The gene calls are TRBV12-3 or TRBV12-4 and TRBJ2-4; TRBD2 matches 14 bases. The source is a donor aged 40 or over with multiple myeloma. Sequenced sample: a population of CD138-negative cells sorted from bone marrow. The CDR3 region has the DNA TGTGCCAGCAGCTCCGAGCCAGCCCTGGGACTAGCGGGAGAGGACTACTTCCAAAACATTCAGTACTTC. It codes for CASSSEPALGLAGEDYFQNIQYF.